Sequencing of this T cell receptor beta chain was carried out in a study of cytomegalovirus exposure and HLA in healthy donors. Overall study results and limits: In a later analysis, V- and J-gene trimming of beta chains associated with a DCLRE1C missense variant, replicated independently.

With 60 Vbeta and 13 Jbeta primers, the PCR was carried out. The repertoire was sequenced with immunoSEQ multiplex PCR; TCRdb's copy has only in-frame clones and lacks some. The sample contains roughly 160,000 clones, 71% of which appear only once. V dropped 8 bases and J dropped 3; count of bases not matched to a gene: 6. There are 13 residues in the CDR3. Germline values: CDR1 LNHDA, CDR2 SQIVND (reference sequence). Remarks on this clone: As yet, its antigen is unknown.

The receptor comes from a girl under 18 in good health and CMV-seronegative. The source material was PBMCs. The chain recombines TRBV19 with TRBJ2-7; 8 bases match TRBD2. The CDR3 reads CASAPAGGYEQYF. DNA of the CDR3: TGTGCCAGTGCCCCGGCGGGGGGCTACGAGCAGTACTTC.